A selection of T cell receptor beta chains follows, all from one sample in a study of T cells in Graves' hyperthyroidism and ophthalmopathy. TCRdb analysed the multiplex PCR reads with MiXCR anew, one entry per CDR3 protein. The sample has about 270,000 distinct CDR3 sequences; 22% are singletons. Sequencing was done on a sample of blood. Receptor source: a man aged 30 to 45 with Graves' ophthalmopathy. Each CDR3 is given with its conserved first and last residue. The D gene is left open where the match is weak. Expanded clones get a size class; other rows say once, few or many, or leave the size out.

v_call: TRBV20-1
d_call: NA
j_call: TRBJ2-4
clone_size: NA
cdr3_aa: CSASYPGRNIQYF
cdr3_nt: TGCAGTGCTAGCTATCCCGGGAGAAACATTCAGTACTTC

v_call: TRBV20-1
d_call: NA
j_call: TRBJ1-1
clone_size: few
cdr3_aa: CSASARNTEAFF
cdr3_nt: TGCAGTGCTAGTGCGCGGAACACTGAAGCTTTCTTT

v_call: TRBV7-8
d_call: TRBD1
j_call: TRBJ1-5
clone_size: many
cdr3_aa: CASSPAAGGSQPQHF
cdr3_nt: TGTGCCAGCAGCCCAGCGGCAGGGGGAAGTCAGCCCCAGCATTTT

v_call: TRBV24-1
d_call: NA
j_call: TRBJ1-5
clone_size: NA
cdr3_aa: CATSEDSGNQPQHF
cdr3_nt: TGTGCCACCAGTGAGGATTCTGGCAATCAGCCCCAGCATTTT

v_call: TRBV3-1
d_call: NA
j_call: TRBJ1-5
clone_size: NA
cdr3_aa: CASSPTPDSNQPQHF
cdr3_nt: TGTGCCAGCAGCCCGACACCAGATAGCAATCAGCCCCAGCATTTT

v_call: TRBV11-2
d_call: TRBD2
j_call: TRBJ2-1
clone_size: many
cdr3_aa: CASSRGTSGRARVNEQFF
cdr3_nt: TGTGCCAGCAGCCGCGGGACTAGCGGGAGGGCCAGAGTGAATGAGCAGTTCTTC

v_call: TRBV6-1
d_call: TRBD2
j_call: TRBJ2-1
clone_size: few
cdr3_aa: CASTPLRGGSSYNEQFF
cdr3_nt: TGTGCCAGCACCCCTCTGAGGGGCGGGAGCTCCTACAATGAGCAGTTCTTC

v_call: TRBV7-9
d_call: TRBD1
j_call: TRBJ2-1
clone_size: NA
cdr3_aa: CASSTRNRGANEQFF
cdr3_nt: TGTGCCAGCAGCACCAGGAACAGGGGGGCCAATGAGCAGTTCTTC

v_call: TRBV20-1
d_call: TRBD1
j_call: TRBJ1-1
clone_size: NA
cdr3_aa: CSARGGTGDTEAFF
cdr3_nt: TGCAGTGCTAGAGGAGGGACAGGGGACACTGAAGCTTTCTTT

v_call: TRBV12-3/TRBV12-4
d_call: TRBD1
j_call: TRBJ2-7
clone_size: many
cdr3_aa: CASTRDRDYYEQYF
cdr3_nt: TGTGCCAGCACCCGGGACAGGGACTACTACGAGCAGTACTTC

v_call: TRBV6-2/TRBV6-3
d_call: TRBD2
j_call: TRBJ2-7
clone_size: NA
cdr3_aa: CASSPTSETYEQYF
cdr3_nt: TGTGCCAGCAGCCCGACTAGCGAGACCTACGAGCAGTACTTC

v_call: TRBV7-9
d_call: NA
j_call: TRBJ1-1
clone_size: NA
cdr3_aa: CASRLGTGNTEAFF
cdr3_nt: TGTGCCAGCAGACTTGGGACGGGGAACACTGAAGCTTTCTTT

v_call: TRBV28
d_call: TRBD2
j_call: TRBJ2-5
clone_size: many
cdr3_aa: CASSFLGTSGRAGETQYF
cdr3_nt: TGTGCCAGCAGTTTCCTCGGGACTAGCGGGAGGGCCGGAGAGACCCAGTACTTC

v_call: TRBV18
d_call: NA
j_call: TRBJ1-1
clone_size: many
cdr3_aa: CASSLGQLLDTEAFF
cdr3_nt: TGTGCCAGCTCACTGGGACAACTGCTGGACACTGAAGCTTTCTTT

v_call: TRBV11-2
d_call: NA
j_call: TRBJ1-5
clone_size: few
cdr3_aa: CASSPTGYNQPQHF
cdr3_nt: TGTGCCAGCAGCCCAACAGGTTACAATCAGCCCCAGCATTTT

v_call: TRBV11-1
d_call: NA
j_call: TRBJ1-1
clone_size: many
cdr3_aa: CASSLGTRNTEAFF
cdr3_nt: TGTGCCAGCAGCCTCGGGACACGGAACACTGAAGCTTTCTTT

v_call: TRBV28
d_call: NA
j_call: TRBJ1-1
clone_size: few
cdr3_aa: CASSLQVFEAFF
cdr3_nt: TGTGCCAGCAGTCTACAGGTATTTGAAGCTTTCTTT

v_call: TRBV18
d_call: NA
j_call: TRBJ1-4
clone_size: few
cdr3_aa: CASSLPTEPHEKLFF
cdr3_nt: TGTGCCAGCTCGCTCCCGACCGAGCCCCATGAAAAACTGTTTTTT

v_call: TRBV7-6
d_call: TRBD2
j_call: TRBJ2-3
clone_size: once
cdr3_aa: CASSSEGWGRASTDTQYF
cdr3_nt: TGTGCCAGCAGCTCCGAGGGATGGGGGAGGGCCAGCACAGATACGCAGTATTTT

v_call: TRBV12-3/TRBV12-4
d_call: NA
j_call: TRBJ2-7
clone_size: few
cdr3_aa: CASSLATLYEQYF
cdr3_nt: TGTGCCAGCAGTTTAGCGACACTCTACGAGCAGTACTTC

v_call: TRBV12-3/TRBV12-4
d_call: NA
j_call: TRBJ2-3
clone_size: NA
cdr3_aa: CASSLARLGVLYF
cdr3_nt: TGTGCCAGCAGTTTAGCCCGACTAGGAGTGTTGTATTTT

v_call: TRBV7-9
d_call: TRBD2
j_call: TRBJ2-7
clone_size: NA
cdr3_aa: CASSLPSGSYEQYF
cdr3_nt: TGTGCCAGCAGCTTACCTAGCGGGAGTTACGAGCAGTACTTC

v_call: TRBV5-6
d_call: NA
j_call: TRBJ1-1
clone_size: few
cdr3_aa: CASSFGPGGKAEAFF
cdr3_nt: TGTGCCAGCAGCTTCGGTCCGGGGGGCAAGGCTGAAGCTTTCTTT

v_call: TRBV12-3/TRBV12-4
d_call: TRBD1
j_call: TRBJ1-1
clone_size: once
cdr3_aa: CATNAGGITEAFF
cdr3_nt: TGTGCCACCAACGCAGGGGGTATCACTGAAGCTTTCTTT

v_call: TRBV6-1
d_call: TRBD1
j_call: TRBJ2-7
clone_size: NA
cdr3_aa: CASSESTGVKQYF
cdr3_nt: TGTGCCAGCAGTGAATCGACAGGGGTCAAGCAGTACTTC

v_call: TRBV6-5
d_call: NA
j_call: TRBJ1-4
clone_size: once
cdr3_aa: CASSYLGDRGREKLFF
cdr3_nt: TGTGCCAGCAGTTATTTAGGGGACCGAGGAAGGGAAAAACTGTTTTTT

v_call: TRBV7-3
d_call: TRBD2
j_call: TRBJ2-1
clone_size: few
cdr3_aa: CASSLSASGAVAQFF
cdr3_nt: TGTGCCAGCAGCTTAAGCGCTAGCGGGGCGGTGGCCCAGTTCTTC

v_call: TRBV19
d_call: NA
j_call: TRBJ2-7
clone_size: few
cdr3_aa: CASTRTAGSYEQYF
cdr3_nt: TGTGCCAGTACGAGGACAGCCGGCTCCTACGAGCAGTACTTC

v_call: TRBV10-3
d_call: NA
j_call: TRBJ2-7
clone_size: NA
cdr3_aa: CAISEGVSYEQYF
cdr3_nt: TGTGCCATCAGTGAGGGGGTCTCCTACGAGCAGTACTTC

v_call: TRBV12-3/TRBV12-4
d_call: TRBD1
j_call: TRBJ1-5
clone_size: few
cdr3_aa: CASSPTGGHQPQHF
cdr3_nt: TGTGCCAGCAGCCCCACAGGGGGGCACCAGCCCCAGCATTTT

v_call: TRBV6-1
d_call: NA
j_call: TRBJ1-4
clone_size: NA
cdr3_aa: CASSEIGTTEKLFF
cdr3_nt: TGTGCCAGCAGTGAAATTGGCACAACTGAAAAACTGTTTTTT

v_call: TRBV24-1
d_call: TRBD2
j_call: TRBJ2-3
clone_size: many
cdr3_aa: CATSDPVAGEDTQYF
cdr3_nt: TGTGCCACCAGTGATCCAGTAGCGGGAGAAGATACGCAGTATTTT

v_call: TRBV30
d_call: TRBD2
j_call: TRBJ2-1
clone_size: NA
cdr3_aa: CAWSVPLLAGKGDEQFF
cdr3_nt: TGTGCCTGGAGTGTACCCCTTCTAGCGGGCAAAGGCGATGAGCAGTTCTTC

v_call: TRBV7-2
d_call: TRBD2
j_call: TRBJ2-2
clone_size: NA
cdr3_aa: CASSLVSLAGGTGELFF
cdr3_nt: TGTGCCAGCAGCTTAGTTTCCCTAGCGGGAGGAACCGGGGAGCTGTTTTTT

v_call: TRBV11-1
d_call: NA
j_call: TRBJ2-1
clone_size: many
cdr3_aa: CASSSGLEQFF
cdr3_nt: TGTGCCAGCAGTTCGGGGTTAGAGCAGTTCTTC

v_call: TRBV10-2
d_call: TRBD1
j_call: TRBJ1-1
clone_size: few
cdr3_aa: CASSATGGPVTTEAFF
cdr3_nt: TGCGCCAGCAGTGCGACAGGGGGCCCTGTAACTACTGAAGCTTTCTTT

v_call: TRBV6-1
d_call: NA
j_call: TRBJ2-7
clone_size: NA
cdr3_aa: CASGTVSYNEQYF
cdr3_nt: TGTGCCAGCGGTACAGTCTCCTACAATGAGCAGTACTTC

v_call: TRBV20-1
d_call: NA
j_call: TRBJ2-5
clone_size: many
cdr3_aa: CSAGPAGETQYF
cdr3_nt: TGCAGTGCTGGACCGGCTGGAGAGACCCAGTACTTC

v_call: TRBV20-1
d_call: NA
j_call: TRBJ2-5
clone_size: many
cdr3_aa: CSARGRQETQYF
cdr3_nt: TGCAGTGCTAGAGGGAGGCAAGAGACCCAGTACTTC

v_call: TRBV2
d_call: TRBD1
j_call: TRBJ2-2
clone_size: many
cdr3_aa: CASNFRDRDTGELFF
cdr3_nt: TGTGCCAGCAATTTCCGGGACAGGGATACCGGGGAGCTGTTTTTT

v_call: TRBV2
d_call: NA
j_call: TRBJ2-7
clone_size: many
cdr3_aa: CASSAETYEQYF
cdr3_nt: TGTGCCAGCAGTGCCGAGACCTACGAGCAGTACTTC

v_call: TRBV7-8
d_call: NA
j_call: TRBJ1-1
clone_size: many
cdr3_aa: CASSPRQFIAVGAFF
cdr3_nt: TGTGCCAGCAGCCCCCGACAGTTTATAGCTGTCGGAGCTTTCTTT

v_call: TRBV5-5
d_call: NA
j_call: TRBJ2-1
clone_size: NA
cdr3_aa: CANSLRGLEQFF
cdr3_nt: TGTGCCAACAGCCTCCGAGGACTTGAGCAGTTCTTC

v_call: TRBV6-5
d_call: TRBD2
j_call: TRBJ2-7
clone_size: once
cdr3_aa: CASSYGAGGPYNEQYF
cdr3_nt: TGTGCCAGCAGTTACGGCGCGGGAGGACCCTACAATGAGCAGTACTTC

v_call: TRBV11-3
d_call: NA
j_call: TRBJ2-3
clone_size: NA
cdr3_aa: CASSSRDSTDTQYF
cdr3_nt: TGTGCCAGCAGCTCCCGGGACAGCACAGATACGCAGTATTTT

v_call: TRBV4-1
d_call: NA
j_call: TRBJ2-1
clone_size: NA
cdr3_aa: CASSPVGKGGSSYNEQFF
cdr3_nt: TGCGCCAGCAGCCCAGTTGGGAAAGGGGGGAGCTCCTACAATGAGCAGTTCTTC

v_call: TRBV3-1
d_call: TRBD1
j_call: TRBJ2-7
clone_size: few
cdr3_aa: CASSNHQGAGGEQYF
cdr3_nt: TGTGCCAGCAGCAATCATCAGGGGGCCGGGGGCGAGCAGTACTTC

v_call: TRBV12-3/TRBV12-4
d_call: NA
j_call: TRBJ2-3
clone_size: few
cdr3_aa: CASSLGSGTQYF
cdr3_nt: TGTGCCAGCAGTTTAGGGTCGGGTACGCAGTATTTT

v_call: TRBV15
d_call: NA
j_call: TRBJ1-4
clone_size: NA
cdr3_aa: CATSRDTLTSEKLFF
cdr3_nt: TGTGCCACCAGCAGAGACACACTTACCTCGGAAAAACTGTTTTTT

v_call: TRBV6-5
d_call: TRBD2
j_call: TRBJ2-1
clone_size: NA
cdr3_aa: CASSLLGLDYNEQFF
cdr3_nt: TGTGCCAGCAGCTTGCTCGGACTAGACTACAATGAGCAGTTCTTC

v_call: TRBV20-1
d_call: NA
j_call: TRBJ1-5
clone_size: many
cdr3_aa: CSARDRIPSLGQPQHF
cdr3_nt: TGCAGTGCTAGAGATAGGATTCCGAGTTTGGGTCAGCCCCAGCATTTT

v_call: TRBV2
d_call: TRBD2
j_call: TRBJ2-1
clone_size: many
cdr3_aa: CASSKTRTSGSRNEQFF
cdr3_nt: TGTGCCAGCAGTAAAACGCGGACTAGCGGGAGTAGGAATGAGCAGTTCTTC

v_call: TRBV3-1
d_call: NA
j_call: TRBJ2-7
clone_size: many
cdr3_aa: CASSQTSYEQYF
cdr3_nt: TGTGCCAGCAGCCAGACCAGCTACGAGCAGTACTTC